This TCR beta chain was observed in a study of response to subunit inactivated influenza vaccine. Overall study results and limits: The authors proposed limited new T cell recruitment per seasonal influenza vaccination.

In the case of this clonotype: Antigen unknown.

TCRdb re-called the RT-PCR reads with MiXCR, one entry per CDR3 protein. The data hold under 950,000 distinct CDR3 sequences, with approximately 21% observed a single time. This receptor was obtained from a man aged 45-60 years who received an inactivated influenza vaccine. Specimen: PBMCs from blood, collected 4 to 6 days after vaccination.

CDR3 loop: CASTRDRSYEQYF. The CDR3 coding sequence is TGTGCCAGCACCCGGGACAGGTCCTACGAGCAGTACTTC. The chain employs TRBV6-2 or TRBV6-3 and TRBJ2-7; 8 bases fit TRBD1. Germline V gene lookup returns CDR1 MNHEY and CDR2 SVGEGT. CDR3 length equals 13 residues. V lost 7 bases to trimming and J lost 1 base; unmatched junction nucleotides: 3.